Only a few counts were recorded for the clone carrying this TCR beta chain. Germline V gene lookup returns CDR1 SGHKS and CDR2 YYEKEE (reference sequence). This CDR3 spans 15 amino acids. The V gene end was trimmed by 1 base and the J gene end by 0 bases; junction bases not matched to a gene: 1. Both ends of each TCR cDNA library bore sample-specific barcodes. MiXCR, run by TCRdb on the 5' RACE reads, gives a single entry per CDR3 protein. The sample consists of 350,000 to 450,000 distinct CDR3 sequences, approximately 30% of them appearing once. The data were taken from a study of identical twins' blood T cells.

The chain links TRBV5-5 to TRBJ1-3, with 7 bases identical to TRBD1. Sequenced: PBMCs. The TCR comes from a woman aged 18-49 years in good health. The CDR3 protein is CASSLTGDSGNTIYF. CDR3 bases: TGTGCCAGCAGCTTGACAGGGGACTCTGGAAACACCATATATTTT.